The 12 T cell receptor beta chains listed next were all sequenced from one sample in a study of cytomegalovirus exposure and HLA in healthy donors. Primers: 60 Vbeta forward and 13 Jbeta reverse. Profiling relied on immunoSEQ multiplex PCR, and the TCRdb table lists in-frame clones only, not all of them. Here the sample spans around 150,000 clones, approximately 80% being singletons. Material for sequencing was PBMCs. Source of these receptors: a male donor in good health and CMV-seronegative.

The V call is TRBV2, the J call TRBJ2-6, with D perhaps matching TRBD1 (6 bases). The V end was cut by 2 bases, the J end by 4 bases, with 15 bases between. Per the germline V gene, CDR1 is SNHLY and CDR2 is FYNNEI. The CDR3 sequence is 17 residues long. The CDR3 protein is CASSESPGTIGANVLTF. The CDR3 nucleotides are TGTGCCAGCAGTGAAAGTCCGGGGACAATAGGGGCCAACGTCCTGACTTTC.

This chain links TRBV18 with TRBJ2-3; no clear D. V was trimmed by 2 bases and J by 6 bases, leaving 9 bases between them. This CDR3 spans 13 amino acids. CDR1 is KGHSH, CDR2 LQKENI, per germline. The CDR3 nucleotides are TGTGCCAGCTCACCATCGGTTTACGATACGCAGTATTTT. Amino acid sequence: CASSPSVYDTQYF.

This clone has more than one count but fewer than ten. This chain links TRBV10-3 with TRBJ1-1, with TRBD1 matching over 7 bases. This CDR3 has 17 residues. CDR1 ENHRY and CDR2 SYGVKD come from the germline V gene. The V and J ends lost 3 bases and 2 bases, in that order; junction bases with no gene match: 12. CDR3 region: CAISESRGQVDNTEAFF. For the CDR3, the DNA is TGTGCCATCAGTGAAAGTAGAGGACAGGTTGATAACACTGAAGCTTTCTTT.

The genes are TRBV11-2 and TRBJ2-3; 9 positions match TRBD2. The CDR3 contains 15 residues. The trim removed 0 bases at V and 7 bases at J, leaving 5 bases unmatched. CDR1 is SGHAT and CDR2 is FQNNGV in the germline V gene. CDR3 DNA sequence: TGTGCCAGCAGCTTAGACGGCGGGGGGGCCCATACGCAGTATTTT. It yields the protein CASSLDGGGAHTQYF.

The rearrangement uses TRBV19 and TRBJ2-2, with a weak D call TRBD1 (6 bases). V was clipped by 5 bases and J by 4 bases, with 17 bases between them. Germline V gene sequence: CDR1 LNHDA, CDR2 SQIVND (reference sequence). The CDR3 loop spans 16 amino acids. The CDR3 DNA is TGTGCCAGTAGTCACCAGACAGGTCTCGGCACCGGGGAGCTGTTTTTT. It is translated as CASSHQTGLGTGELFF.

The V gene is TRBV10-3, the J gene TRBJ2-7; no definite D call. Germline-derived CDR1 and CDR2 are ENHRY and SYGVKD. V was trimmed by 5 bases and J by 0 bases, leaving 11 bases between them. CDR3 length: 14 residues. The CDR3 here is CAISSTPTSYEQYF. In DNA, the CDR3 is TGTGCCATCAGTTCGACACCTACCTCCTACGAGCAGTACTTC.

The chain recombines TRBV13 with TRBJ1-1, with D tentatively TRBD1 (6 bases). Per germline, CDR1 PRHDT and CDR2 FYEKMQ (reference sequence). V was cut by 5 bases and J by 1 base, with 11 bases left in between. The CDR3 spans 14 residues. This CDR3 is CASSEMTGNTEAFF. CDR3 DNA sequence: TGTGCCAGCAGCGAGATGACAGGGAACACTGAAGCTTTCTTT.

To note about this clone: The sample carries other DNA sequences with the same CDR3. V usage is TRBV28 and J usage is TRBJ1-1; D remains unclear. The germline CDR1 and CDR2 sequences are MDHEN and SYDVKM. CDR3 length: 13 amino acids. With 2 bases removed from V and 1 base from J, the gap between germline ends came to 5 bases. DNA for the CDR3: TGTGCCAGCAGTTTAGGAGGGAACACTGAAGCTTTCTTT. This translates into CASSLGGNTEAFF.

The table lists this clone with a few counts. Here the CDR3 reads CASTSLPGAPDTQYF. CDR3 coding DNA: TGTGCCAGCACTTCCCTTCCGGGAGCCCCAGATACGCAGTATTTT. This chain joins TRBV6-1 and TRBJ2-3; maybe TRBD2 (6 bases). Germline CDR1 is MNHNS and CDR2 is SASEGT. This CDR3 region has 15 residues. Trimming took 7 bases from V and 4 from J, leaving 18 bases between them.

The CDR3 sequence is CASSEGTGREWQPQHF. CDR3 in DNA: TGTGCCAGTAGTGAGGGGACAGGGAGAGAGTGGCAGCCCCAGCATTTT. V usage is TRBV19 and J usage is TRBJ1-5, with 9 nucleotides matching TRBD1. This CDR3 is 16 amino acids long. Germline V lookup: CDR1 LNHDA, CDR2 SQIVND (reference sequence). V lost 5 bases to trimming and J lost 7 bases; unmatched junction nucleotides: 12.

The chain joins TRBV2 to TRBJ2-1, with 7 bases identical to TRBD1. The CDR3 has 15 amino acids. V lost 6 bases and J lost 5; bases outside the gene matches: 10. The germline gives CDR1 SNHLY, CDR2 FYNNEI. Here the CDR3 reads CASRVGRDSNNEQFF. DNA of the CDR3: TGTGCCAGCAGGGTCGGTCGGGACAGTAACAATGAGCAGTTCTTC.

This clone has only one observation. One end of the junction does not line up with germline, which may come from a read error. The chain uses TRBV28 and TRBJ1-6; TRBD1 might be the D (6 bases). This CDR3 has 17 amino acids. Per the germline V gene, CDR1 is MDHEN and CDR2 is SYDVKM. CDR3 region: CASSPRGLRAYNSPPHF. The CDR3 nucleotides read TGTGCCAGCAGCCCTAGGGGGTTGAGGGCCTATAATTCACCCCCCCACTTT.